These 6 T cell receptor beta chains share one sample of origin, sequenced in a study of blood T cell repertoires in COVID-19 (dated by TCRdb to 2018 to 2021). The library was produced with the immunoSEQ multiplex PCR assay. Imported from immuneACCESS, the table was reduced by TCRdb to in-frame sequences with V and J called. These copies leave out some clones; in studies compared against another copy, an unresolved V gene accounts for under half, and the cause of the remainder is not known. This sample holds about 400,000 clones; more than 85% were observed only once. The ten largest clones represent around 3% of the sample. The material sequenced was peripheral blood. The receptors stem from a human donor in a cohort sampled during active COVID-19.

The chain links TRBV6-5 to TRBJ2-3; TRBD2 matches 9 bases. Losses at the gene ends were 5 bases for V and 1 base for J; bases not matched to a gene: 4. This CDR3 is built from 15 residues. CDR1 MNHEY and CDR2 SVGAGI come from the germline V gene. The CDR3 region is CASSRASGGTDTQYF. For the CDR3, the DNA is TGTGCCAGCAGTCGGGCTAGCGGGGGCACAGATACGCAGTATTTT.

This clone occurred once. The CDR3 here is CASSLTSGSPRSGEQYF. CDR3 DNA sequence: TGTGCCAGCAGTTTAACTAGCGGGAGCCCCAGATCTGGCGAGCAGTACTTC. The chain has TRBV27 and TRBJ2-7, with TRBD2 matching 11 bases. Germline CDR1 and CDR2: MNHEY and SMNVEV (reference sequence). J was trimmed by 6 bases and V by 2 bases; bases with no gene match: 12. The CDR3 has 17 residues.

The chain carries TRBV29-1 and TRBJ2-1; no reliable D call. The V gene's germline CDR1 is SQVTM and CDR2 ANQGSEA. This CDR3 spans 17 amino acids. V was cut by 4 bases and J by 0 bases, with 19 bases left in between. This CDR3 reads CSVVPPLGSSSYNEQFF. The CDR3 DNA sequence: TGCAGCGTTGTACCCCCATTGGGCAGTAGCTCCTACAATGAGCAGTTCTTC.

V gene TRBV5-1 combines with J gene TRBJ2-3; 10 bases map to TRBD2. Trimming took 0 bases from V and 5 from J; bases not matched to a gene: 6. There are 16 residues in the CDR3. Germline V CDR1 and CDR2: SGHRS, YFSETQ. Written as DNA, the CDR3 is TGCGCCAGCAGCTTGGTTGCTAGCGGGAGTCAAGATACGCAGTATTTT. Its translation: CASSLVASGSQDTQYF.

This chain links TRBV5-4 with TRBJ2-3; D may be TRBD1 (6 bases). The CDR3 extends over 16 amino acids. Trimming removed 2 bases at V and 0 bases at J, with 13 bases between. Germline V CDR1 and CDR2: SGHNT, YYREEE (reference sequence). DNA for the CDR3: TGTGCCAGCAGCTTAGGACAGTCCTTTAGCACAGATACGCAGTATTTT. Its translation is CASSLGQSFSTDTQYF.

The rearrangement joins TRBV7-6 to TRBJ2-7, with D possibly being TRBD2 (5 bases). The V gene lost 1 base and the J gene lost 2 bases, with 9 bases spanning the gap. There are 14 residues in the CDR3. Germline lookup yields CDR1 SGHVS and CDR2 FNYEAQ. CDR3 in amino acids: CASSLDEGAYEQYF. CDR3 DNA: TGTGCCAGCAGCTTAGACGAGGGAGCCTACGAGCAGTACTTC.